These 10 T cell receptor beta chains originate from one sample sequenced in a study of PD-L1 blockade in urothelial cancer. Time point here: pretreatment peripheral blood. Some clones are missing from TCRdb's copy, which holds only in-frame ones; the method was immunoSEQ multiplex PCR. Here the sample spans some 71,000 clones, 85% being singletons. This specimen was PBMCs, taken around atezolizumab (anti-PD-L1) treatment. These TCRs come from a man aged 40-55 years with urothelial cancer.

CDR3 protein: CASRPRGFLYNEQFF. CDR3 bases: TGCGCCAGCAGGCCCCGGGGTTTTCTCTACAATGAGCAGTTCTTC. The rearrangement links TRBV23-1 to TRBJ2-1; possibly TRBD2 for D (5 bases). TRBV23-1 is filed as an ORF, its function uncertain. The CDR3 has 15 amino acids. V lost 6 bases and J 3 bases, leaving 15 bases between the germline ends.

The genes are TRBV7-9 and TRBJ1-2; possible D gene TRBD1, 5 bases. The CDR3 runs to 12 residues. The V gene lost 2 bases and the J gene lost 7 bases, with 8 bases spanning the gap. Looked up from germline, CDR1 is SEHNR and CDR2 is FQNEAQ (reference sequence). The CDR3 here is CASSLLGGGYTF. DNA for the CDR3: TGTGCCAGCAGCTTATTGGGGGGTGGCTACACCTTC.

The chain employs TRBV5-1 and TRBJ1-3; no definite D call. CDR3 length equals 15 residues. Germline V gene lookup returns CDR1 SGHRS and CDR2 YFSETQ. The germline V and J ends were trimmed by 0 bases and 2 bases, with 9 bases remaining between them. CDR3 amino acids: CASSLATSPGNTIYF. The CDR3 nucleotides read TGCGCCAGCAGCTTGGCAACATCCCCTGGAAACACCATATATTTT.

A note on this clone: In the same sample, other DNA sequences code for this CDR3. The chain recombines TRBV5-8 with TRBJ2-3; 7 nucleotides line up with TRBD2. CDR1 SGHTS and CDR2 YDEGEE come from the germline V gene. CDR3 size: 14 residues. V shed 0 bases and J 5 bases; nucleotides not matched to a gene: 3. CDR3 residues: CASSLEAGVDTQYF. CDR3 bases: TGTGCCAGCAGCTTGGAGGCGGGGGTAGATACGCAGTATTTT.

This clone has just one count. The genes are TRBV10-3 and TRBJ1-5; 8 positions agree with TRBD1. V gave up 6 bases and J gave up 5 bases; unmatched junction bases: 6. Germline CDR1 ENHRY, CDR2 SYGVKD. This CDR3 region has 14 residues. The DNA of the CDR3 is TGTGCCATCAGACGACAGGGGAGCGATCAGCCCCAGCATTTT. This translates into CAIRRQGSDQPQHF.

The gene calls are TRBV10-3 and TRBJ2-3; D is possibly TRBD2 (5 bases). The germline V gene encodes CDR1 ENHRY and CDR2 SYGVKD. The V and J ends lost 6 bases and 0 bases respectively, with 10 bases between them. The length of the CDR3 is 14 residues. DNA for the CDR3: TGTGCCATCAGCCCCGGCGGGAGCACAGATACGCAGTATTTT. It translates to CAISPGGSTDTQYF.

This clone was counted a few times. This chain links TRBV28 with TRBJ1-5; 10 bases are a match to TRBD1. This CDR3 is built from 16 residues. V gave up 5 bases and J gave up 6 bases; unmatched junction bases: 10. The germline CDR1 and CDR2 sequences are MDHEN and SYDVKM. The CDR3 DNA reads as TGTGCCAGCAGTAGGTGGGACAGGGGTAGGATTCAGCCCCAGCATTTT. The encoded protein is CASSRWDRGRIQPQHF.

V is TRBV29-1 and J is TRBJ2-1; possible D gene TRBD2, 6 bases. Germline V lookup: CDR1 SQVTM, CDR2 ANQGSEA. The CDR3 is 14 residues long. The V end lost 8 bases, the J end lost 9 bases, and 23 bases lay between the germline ends. The CDR3 protein is CSSPLEGLSGEQFF. In nucleotides, the CDR3 is TGCAGCTCTCCCTTGGAGGGACTCTCGGGTGAGCAGTTCTTC.

The DNA of the CDR3 is TGTGCCAGCAGTGGGACAGGGAAGCTGGACTCCTACGAGCAGTACTTC. Encoded protein: CASSGTGKLDSYEQYF. V usage is TRBV5-7 and J usage is TRBJ2-7; TRBD1 matches 9 bases. TRBV5-7 is an open reading frame whose function is uncertain. CDR3 length: 16 residues. V shed 5 bases and J 0 bases; nucleotides not matched to a gene: 9.

The genes are TRBV27 and TRBJ1-1; no firm D call. The CDR3 has 11 residues. Trimming shortened V by 5 bases and J by 7 bases, and 8 bases separated the two germline ends. CDR1 is MNHEY and CDR2 is SMNVEV in the germline V gene (reference sequence). The CDR3 sequence: CASSTGIEAFF. In nucleotides, the CDR3 is TGTGCCAGCAGTACCGGGATTGAAGCTTTCTTT.